A single sample is the source of the 30 T cell receptor beta chains below, sequenced in a study of radiotherapy plus CTLA-4 blockade in lung cancer. The data were produced by immunoSEQ multiplex PCR, yet TCRdb's version contains in-frame clones alone and is incomplete. Seen here are about 31,000 clones, 70% to 85% observed once, and the top ten hold roughly 8%. The sample was peripheral blood, taken from a patient treated with radiotherapy plus ipilimumab. These TCRs come from a human donor with non-small cell lung cancer who had stable disease on radiotherapy plus ipilimumab.

This clone came up a few times. The chain uses TRBV6-4 and TRBJ1-2; D not resolved. The CDR3 covers 14 residues. Trimming removed 5 bases at V and 8 bases at J, with 18 bases between. Germline-derived CDR1 and CDR2 are MRHNA and SNTAGT. The CDR3 sequence: CASSPEERVGGYTF. In DNA form, the CDR3 reads TGTGCCAGCAGTCCCGAGGAGAGGGTCGGCGGCTACACCTTC.

The chain recombines TRBV2 with TRBJ1-1; TRBD1 aligns across 8 bases. Trimming cost V 6 bases and J 5 bases; bases outside gene matches: 8. The CDR3 totals 14 residues. The germline gives CDR1 SNHLY, CDR2 FYNNEI. Here the CDR3 DNA reads TGTGCCAGCAGAGAAAGACAGGGGTGGACTGAAGCTTTCTTT. Protein sequence: CASRERQGWTEAFF.

CDR3 nucleotide sequence: TGTGCCAGCTCACCATCGAACAGGGTTTACGAGCAGTACTTC. Its protein product is CASSPSNRVYEQYF. The chain is built from TRBV18 and TRBJ2-7; D may be TRBD1 (6 bases). The CDR3 consists of 14 residues. V shed 2 bases and J shed 4 bases, with 12 bases lying between them. CDR1 and CDR2 from the germline V gene are KGHSH and LQKENI.

The rearrangement links TRBV11-2 to TRBJ1-2; 12 bases are shared with TRBD1. The germline V gene encodes CDR1 SGHAT and CDR2 FQNNGV. Trimming took 5 bases from V and 8 from J; bases not matched to a gene: 12. CDR3 size: 16 residues. CDR3 amino acids: CASSNLRRDRGQGYTF. The CDR3 coding sequence is TGTGCCAGCAGCAACCTCCGCCGGGACAGGGGGCAGGGCTACACCTTC.

The genes are TRBV19 and TRBJ1-1; the match to TRBD1 covers 9 bases. CDR3 length equals 15 residues. J gave up 7 bases and V 1 base, and 7 bases lay outside the gene matches. The germline CDR1 and CDR2 sequences are LNHDA and SQIVND (reference sequence). Here the CDR3 reads CASSIVTQGAGEAFF. CDR3 nucleotide sequence: TGTGCCAGTAGTATAGTCACACAGGGGGCGGGTGAAGCTTTCTTT.

CDR3 residues: CASREGQGDYNEQFF. The CDR3 region has the DNA TGTGCCAGCAGGGAGGGACAGGGGGACTACAATGAGCAGTTCTTC. V usage is TRBV6-1 and J usage is TRBJ2-1; 11 bases agree with TRBD1. The V segment lost 6 bases and the J segment 3 bases; nucleotides outside the gene matches: 4. The CDR3 extends over 15 amino acids. Per the germline V gene, CDR1 is MNHNS and CDR2 is SASEGT.

The V gene is TRBV5-6, the J gene TRBJ2-1, with 8 positions matching TRBD2. Trimming removed 0 bases from V and 7 bases from J; junction bases left unmatched: 0. The CDR3 spans 13 residues. Germline assignment: CDR1 SGHDT and CDR2 YYEEEE. In nucleotides, the CDR3 is TGTGCCAGCAGCTTGGCGGGGGGGAATGAGCAGTTCTTC. Protein: CASSLAGGNEQFF. The complete variable domain, with remaining parts taken from reference TRBV5-6 and TRBJ2-1, reads DAGVTQSPTHLIKTRGQQVTLRCSPKSGHDTVSWYQQALGQGPQFIFQYYEEEERQRGNFPDRFSGHQFPNYSSELNVNALLLGDSALYLCASSLAGGNEQFFGPGTRLTVL.

The genes are TRBV2 and TRBJ2-7, with TRBD1 matching over 7 bases. The CDR3 has 12 amino acids. V shed 9 bases and J 2 bases; nucleotides not matched to a gene: 4. CDR1 and CDR2 from the germline V gene are SNHLY and FYNNEI. This chain's CDR3 is CASRTGPYEQYF. DNA for the CDR3: TGTGCCAGTCGGACAGGCCCCTACGAGCAGTACTTC.

The rearrangement uses TRBV6-5 and TRBJ2-2; the D gene is possibly TRBD2 (5 bases). The length of the CDR3 is 15 residues. V lost 7 bases and J 8 bases, leaving 20 bases between the germline ends. CDR1 is MNHEY and CDR2 is SVGAGI in the germline V gene. Written as DNA, the CDR3 is TGTGCCAGCACCAACCCATCCGGGGTTATAGGGGAGCTGTTTTTT. Translating it yields CASTNPSGVIGELFF.

The chain uses TRBV6-1 and TRBJ1-6, with 7 bases that match TRBD1. The V and J ends lost 5 bases and 9 bases, in that order; junction bases with no gene match: 10. The CDR3 consists of 15 residues. Germline CDR1 MNHNS, CDR2 SASEGT. CDR3 nucleotides: TGTGCCAGCAGTTCTCGACAGGGTTTAGGTTCACCCCTCCACTTT. This sequence encodes CASSSRQGLGSPLHF.

The genes are TRBV27 and TRBJ1-1; D not certain. The V gene's germline CDR1 is MNHEY and CDR2 SMNVEV (reference sequence). Deletions cut 1 base from V and 3 bases from J, with 9 bases between. The CDR3 extends over 14 amino acids. CDR3 sequence: CASSLLPGDTEAFF. The DNA for the CDR3 is TGTGCCAGCAGTTTATTGCCAGGAGACACTGAAGCTTTCTTT.

The chain is built from TRBV7-2 and TRBJ1-2; D might be TRBD1 (6 bases). The CDR3 loop spans 15 amino acids. Trimming stripped 4 bases from V and 2 bases from J, with 14 bases between. Germline V lookup: CDR1 SGHTA, CDR2 FQGNSA. The CDR3 is CASSSQGGGNYGYTF. Written as DNA, the CDR3 is TGTGCCAGCAGCTCCCAAGGGGGGGGAAACTATGGCTACACCTTC.

The rearrangement uses TRBV5-1 and TRBJ2-7; D might be TRBD1 (6 bases). Trimming took 0 bases from V and 5 from J, leaving 18 bases between them. The CDR3 has 16 amino acids. The germline V gene encodes CDR1 SGHRS and CDR2 YFSETQ. The CDR3 nucleotides read TGCGCCAGCAGCTTGGGACAGGCGTACAAATTCCACGAGCAGTACTTC. Translating gives CASSLGQAYKFHEQYF.

The chain links TRBV7-2 to TRBJ2-1; perhaps TRBD1 as D (5 bases). Germline V CDR1 and CDR2: SGHTA, FQGNSA. Trimming removed 1 base from V and 1 base from J, with 8 bases in between. The CDR3 is 15 amino acids. This CDR3 is CASSLDPGSYNEQFF. The CDR3 DNA is TGTGCCAGCAGCTTAGATCCAGGGTCCTACAATGAGCAGTTCTTC.

The chain combines TRBV27 with TRBJ1-5; 8 nucleotides line up with TRBD1. Germline CDR1 reads MNHEY; CDR2 reads SMNVEV (reference sequence). The CDR3 is 13 residues long. The V segment lost 10 bases and the J segment 7 bases; nucleotides outside the gene matches: 9. CDR3 DNA: TGTGCCACCGGACAGGGTCCTAACCAGCCCCAGCATTTT. Protein product: CATGQGPNQPQHF.

The gene calls are TRBV30 and TRBJ1-1; 7 nucleotides agree with TRBD1. Germline V gene data show CDR1 as GTSNPN and CDR2 as SVGIG (reference sequence). The length of the CDR3 is 14 residues. V lost 1 base to trimming and J lost 1 base; unmatched junction nucleotides: 3. CDR3 DNA sequence: TGTGCCTGGAGTGGGGGACAGACGAACACTGAAGCTTTCTTT. Translated: CAWSGGQTNTEAFF.

CDR3 sequence reads: CASSRTGGEHQPQHF. The CDR3 DNA is TGTGCCAGCAGTAGGACAGGGGGCGAGCATCAGCCCCAGCATTTT. The chain joins TRBV28 to TRBJ1-5, with TRBD1 identical over 11 bases. J gave up 5 bases and V 5 bases, and 5 bases lay outside the gene matches. CDR3 length: 15 residues. The germline V gene encodes CDR1 MDHEN and CDR2 SYDVKM.

The rearrangement links TRBV27 to TRBJ1-5; D is ambiguous. Trimming took 2 bases from V and 3 from J, leaving 8 bases between them. The CDR3 totals 14 residues. Germline V gene lookup returns CDR1 MNHEY and CDR2 SMNVEV (reference sequence). CDR3 in amino acids: CASSLVGFNQPQHF. The CDR3 region has the DNA TGTGCCAGCAGTTTAGTAGGTTTCAATCAGCCCCAGCATTTT.

J is TRBJ2-2 and V is TRBV13; tentatively, D is TRBD1 (6 bases). In germline, CDR1 is PRHDT, CDR2 FYEKMQ (reference sequence). CDR3 length equals 15 residues. Trimming left V 3 bases short and J 3 bases short, with 11 bases between. CDR3 bases: TGTGCCAGCAGCTTGCCAGGGGTGGACACCGGGGAGCTGTTTTTT. It is translated as CASSLPGVDTGELFF.

V is TRBV9 and J is TRBJ2-2; no firm D call. The ends were cut back, 0 bases at V and 6 bases at J, with 6 bases in the middle. This CDR3 has 13 residues. Germline V gene lookup returns CDR1 SGDLS and CDR2 YYNGEE. CDR3 loop: CASSVALAGELFF. In DNA form, the CDR3 reads TGTGCCAGCAGCGTAGCTCTTGCCGGGGAGCTGTTTTTT.

This chain links TRBV28 with TRBJ2-3; 9 bases match TRBD2. This CDR3 has 12 residues. V dropped 8 bases and J dropped 8; count of bases not matched to a gene: 5. CDR1 is MDHEN and CDR2 is SYDVKM in the germline V gene. CDR3 nucleotides: TGTGCCAGCGCGGGGGGGCAAATTACGCAGTATTTT. Protein sequence: CASAGGQITQYF. Drawing the rest from reference TRBV28 and TRBJ2-3, the complete variable domain is DVKVTQSSRYLVKRTGEKVFLECVQDMDHENMFWYRQDPGLGLRLIYFSYDVKMKEKGDIPEGYSVSREKKERFSLILESASTNQTSMYLCASAGGQITQYFGPGTRLTVL.

The V gene is TRBV19, the J gene TRBJ1-5; TRBD1 is a possible D gene (5 bases). This CDR3 comprises 15 residues. V lost 6 bases and J lost 6, with 18 bases in between. Germline lookup yields CDR1 LNHDA and CDR2 SQIVND (reference sequence). Written as DNA, the CDR3 is TGTGCCAGTAGGCCCGTGGGCGGGACGCTTCAGCCCCAGCATTTT. It translates to CASRPVGGTLQPQHF.

CDR3 coding DNA: TGTGCCTGGCTACAGAGCTCCTACGAGCAGTACTTC. This encodes CAWLQSSYEQYF. The chain uses TRBV30 and TRBJ2-7; no clear D gene. Germline CDR1 reads GTSNPN; CDR2 reads SVGIG (reference sequence). V was clipped by 5 bases and J by 0 bases, with 8 bases between them. CDR3 size: 12 residues. The full variable domain, in which reference TRBV30 and TRBJ2-7 provide the parts outside the CDR3, is SQTIHQWPATLVQPVGSPLSLECTVEGTSNPNLYWYRQAAGRGLQLLFYSVGIGQISSEVPQNLSASRPQDRQFILSSKKLLLSDSGFYLCAWLQSSYEQYFGPGTRLTVT.

V and J are TRBV2 and TRBJ1-3, with D unresolved. This CDR3 has 15 residues. Trimming took off 6 bases at V and 4 bases at J, with 16 bases between the two ends. The germline CDR1 and CDR2 sequences are SNHLY and FYNNEI. In DNA, the CDR3 is TGTGCCAGCAGCCAACTTACTTACCGGGGAAACACCATATATTTT. Its translation: CASSQLTYRGNTIYF.

This chain connects TRBV2 to TRBJ2-7; a possible D gene is TRBD2 (5 bases). CDR1 is SNHLY, CDR2 FYNNEI, per germline. The V end was cut by 3 bases, the J end by 8 bases, with 17 bases between. This CDR3 contains 14 residues. CDR3 sequence: CASSDLTEEVQQYF. In nucleotides, the CDR3 is TGTGCCAGCAGTGACTTAACAGAGGAGGTACAGCAGTACTTC.

The gene calls are TRBV6-5 and TRBJ2-2, with D unclear. The germline V and J ends were trimmed by 2 bases and 5 bases, with 3 bases remaining between them. Germline loops: CDR1 MNHEY, CDR2 SVGAGI. The CDR3 length is 12 residues. CDR3 DNA sequence: TGTGCCAGCAGTTACCCAACCGGGGAGCTGTTTTTT. It yields the protein CASSYPTGELFF.

V is TRBV27 and J is TRBJ1-2; a weak D match, TRBD1 (6 bases). This CDR3 region has 17 residues. The germline V gene has CDR1 MNHEY and CDR2 SMNVEV (reference sequence). Trimming left V 4 bases short and J 7 bases short, with 25 bases between. CDR3 sequence reads: CASSSIGADSRRGGYTF. DNA of the CDR3: TGTGCCAGCAGTTCCATAGGGGCGGACAGCCGTAGGGGTGGCTACACCTTC.

This clone appeared a few times. This chain links TRBV29-1 with TRBJ2-5; D gene ambiguous. Deletions cut 0 bases from V and 2 bases from J, with 10 bases between. Germline CDR1 reads SQVTM; CDR2 reads ANQGSEA. The CDR3 has 14 residues. The CDR3 loop reads CSVEDTVTQETQYF. The CDR3 bases are TGCAGCGTTGAAGATACTGTAACTCAAGAGACCCAGTACTTC. Supplemented by reference TRBV29-1 and TRBJ2-5, the full variable domain reads SAVISQKPSRDICQRGTSLTIQCQVDSQVTMMFWYRQQPGQSLTLIATANQGSEATYESGFVIDKFPISRPNLTFSTLTVSNMSPEDSSIYLCSVEDTVTQETQYFGPGTRLLVL.

V gene TRBV10-2 combines with J gene TRBJ1-5; 9 bases are a match to TRBD1. CDR1 and CDR2 from the germline V gene are WSHSY and SAAADI. The junction had 7 bases not matched to a gene; V was cut back by 7 bases and J by 6 bases. The CDR3 sequence is 14 residues long. DNA for the CDR3: TGCGCCAGCACTCCCGGGACAGGGACTCAGCCCCAGCATTTT. Protein: CASTPGTGTQPQHF.

The chain uses TRBV5-8 and TRBJ1-2; D is possibly TRBD1 (5 bases). The CDR3 has 14 amino acids. The germline V gene encodes CDR1 SGHTS and CDR2 YDEGEE. The ends were cut back, 4 bases at V and 8 bases at J, with 18 bases in the middle. CDR3 amino acids: CASSPWGGERGYTF. The CDR3 DNA reads as TGTGCCAGCAGCCCGTGGGGGGGTGAGCGAGGCTACACCTTC.